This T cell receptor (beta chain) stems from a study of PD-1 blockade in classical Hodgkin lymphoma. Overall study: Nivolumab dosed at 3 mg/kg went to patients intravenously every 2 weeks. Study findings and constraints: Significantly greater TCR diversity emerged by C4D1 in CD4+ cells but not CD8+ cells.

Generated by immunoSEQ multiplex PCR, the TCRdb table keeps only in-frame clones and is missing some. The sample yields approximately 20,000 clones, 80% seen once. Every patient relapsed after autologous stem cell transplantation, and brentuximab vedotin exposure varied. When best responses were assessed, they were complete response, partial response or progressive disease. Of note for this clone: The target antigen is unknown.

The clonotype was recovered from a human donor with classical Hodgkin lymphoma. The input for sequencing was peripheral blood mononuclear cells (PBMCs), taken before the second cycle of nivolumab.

This CDR3 is CASSPTASNQPQHF. CDR3 nucleotides: TGTGCCAGTAGTCCAACAGCAAGCAATCAGCCCCAGCATTTT. The genes are TRBV19 and TRBJ1-5; D gene ambiguous. This CDR3 region has 14 residues. V was cut by 5 bases and J by 1 base, with 9 bases left in between. Germline loops: CDR1 LNHDA, CDR2 SQIVND (reference sequence). The full variable domain, rest sourced from reference TRBV19 and TRBJ1-5, is DGGITQSPKYLFRKEGQNVTLSCEQNLNHDAMYWYRQDPGQGLRLIYYSQIVNDFQKGDIAEGYSVSREKKESFPLTVTSAQKNPTAFYLCASSPTASNQPQHFGDGTRLSIL.